This is a list of T cell receptor beta chains from one sample in a study of T-cell memory formation after mild COVID-19. TCRdb analysed the 5' RACE reads with MiXCR anew, one entry per CDR3 protein. Altogether 300,000 to 400,000 distinct CDR3 sequences are present, around 14% being singletons, with the ten largest covering 22%. The specimen sequenced was PBMCs or a T cell subset sorted from them (not recorded which). The receptors shown here come from a man younger than 30 who had mild COVID-19 (a few samples of this study predate the infection). Cell type and time point are not known. The CDR3 runs from the conserved cysteine through the conserved F or W. The D gene is left open where the match is weak. Only part of the rows carry a size: once, few, many, or a class if the clone is expanded.

size	D	V	J	CDR3	DNA
few	-	TRBV6-2/TRBV6-3	TRBJ2-6	CASSYSTSAGANVLTF	TGTGCCAGCAGTTACAGCACGTCGGCGGGGGCCAACGTCCTGACTTTC
-	-	TRBV5-1	TRBJ2-2	CASSSYVRVLGTGELFF	TGCGCCAGCAGCTCATATGTACGGGTCCTGGGCACCGGGGAGCTGTTTTTT
many	-	TRBV20-1	TRBJ2-5	CSATVGASKGTQYF	TGCAGTGCTACCGTCGGGGCTAGTAAGGGGACCCAGTACTTC
many	-	TRBV6-5	TRBJ2-2	CASSYSRLANTGELFF	TGTGCCAGCAGTTACTCGAGGTTGGCGAACACCGGGGAGCTGTTTTTT
-	-	TRBV14	TRBJ2-6	CASSQWSGANVLTF	TGTGCCAGCAGCCAGTGGTCTGGGGCCAACGTCCTGACTTTC
-	-	TRBV6-5	TRBJ2-2	CASSPAMRRSYTGELFF	TGTGCCAGCAGTCCTGCTATGCGGAGGTCCTACACCGGGGAGCTGTTTTTT
many	-	TRBV7-8	TRBJ2-3	CASSDSGPDTQYF	TGTGCCAGCAGCGACTCCGGACCAGATACGCAGTATTTT
many	TRBD1	TRBV18	TRBJ1-5	CASSLDRGHQQPQHF	TGTGCCAGCTCACTGGACAGGGGGCATCAACAGCCCCAGCATTTT
few	-	TRBV27	TRBJ1-4	CASRGGGANEKLFF	TGTGCCAGCAGGGGCGGGGGGGCTAATGAAAAACTGTTTTTT
few	TRBD1	TRBV4-1	TRBJ2-7	CASSQAGQAFYEQYF	TGCGCCAGCAGCCAAGCTGGACAGGCTTTCTACGAGCAGTACTTC
many	TRBD1	TRBV30	TRBJ1-5	CAWSGQGDRPQHF	TGTGCCTGGAGTGGACAGGGAGATAGGCCCCAGCATTTT
-	-	TRBV5-1	TRBJ1-5	CASSLFSGVDQPQHF	TGCGCCAGCAGCTTGTTCTCAGGGGTCGATCAGCCCCAGCATTTT
-	TRBD2	TRBV20-1	TRBJ2-5	CSAKAGGPWETQYF	TGCAGTGCTAAAGCGGGGGGGCCTTGGGAGACCCAGTACTTC
many	TRBD1	TRBV11-2	TRBJ1-2	CASSLEGQGDGYTF	TGTGCCAGCAGCTTAGAGGGACAGGGGGATGGCTACACCTTC
few	TRBD1	TRBV10-3	TRBJ2-7	CAISDPGTGYEQYF	TGTGCCATCAGTGATCCTGGGACAGGCTACGAGCAGTACTTC
-	-	TRBV12-3/TRBV12-4	TRBJ1-6	CASKPGGGSSPLHF	TGTGCCAGCAAGCCCGGGGGCGGGTCATCACCCCTCCACTTT
-	TRBD2	TRBV12-3/TRBV12-4	TRBJ2-3	CASSLGLAGVNTQYF	TGTGCCAGCAGTTTGGGACTAGCGGGTGTTAATACGCAGTATTTT
-	-	TRBV4-2	TRBJ1-2	CASSPAAGGSYTF	TGTGCCAGCAGCCCTGCGGCGGGGGGGAGCTACACCTTC
-	-	TRBV4-1	TRBJ2-1	CASSQTVGVEQFF	TGCGCCAGCAGCCAAACGGTCGGGGTTGAGCAGTTCTTC
many	TRBD2	TRBV6-4	TRBJ2-3	CASSEGGGAADTQYF	TGTGCCAGCAGTGAAGGCGGGGGGGCCGCAGATACGCAGTATTTT
few	-	TRBV4-3	TRBJ1-2	CASSHHIGDRGYTF	TGCGCCAGCAGCCACCACATTGGGGATCGTGGCTACACCTTC
-	TRBD2	TRBV15	TRBJ2-7	CATSRGRERGYEQYF	TGTGCCACCAGCAGAGGCAGGGAGCGGGGATACGAGCAGTACTTC
few	-	TRBV12-3/TRBV12-4	TRBJ1-2	CASSFFTGYTF	TGTGCCAGCAGTTTCTTTACTGGCTACACCTTC
-	-	TRBV4-2	TRBJ2-1	CASSQDIWQGSYNEQFF	TGTGCCAGCAGCCAAGATATTTGGCAGGGGTCCTACAATGAGCAGTTCTTC
-	-	TRBV20-1	TRBJ1-3	CSAPTGRSGNTIYF	TGCAGTGCTCCCACGGGCCGCTCTGGAAACACCATATATTTT
-	TRBD1	TRBV5-1	TRBJ2-7	CASSLQGEGVYEQYF	TGCGCCAGCAGCTTGCAGGGGGAAGGCGTGTACGAGCAGTACTTC
-	-	TRBV7-9	TRBJ1-2	CASSLSQGMNGYTF	TGTGCCAGCAGCTTATCCCAAGGGATGAATGGCTACACCTTC
many	-	TRBV9	TRBJ2-3	CASSEGPEGDTQYF	TGTGCCAGCAGCGAGGGGCCAGAGGGAGATACGCAGTATTTT
many	TRBD2	TRBV7-3	TRBJ2-1	CASSPGGRNEQFF	TGTGCCAGCAGCCCGGGGGGGCGGAATGAGCAGTTCTTC
-	-	TRBV5-4	TRBJ2-2	CASSLGAVTGELFF	TGTGCCAGCAGCTTAGGGGCGGTCACCGGGGAGCTGTTTTTT
few	-	TRBV7-2	TRBJ1-1	CASSSSYRVTEAFF	TGTGCCAGCAGCTCGAGCTACAGGGTCACTGAAGCTTTCTTT
-	-	TRBV20-1	TRBJ1-1	CSARTVEAFF	TGCAGTGCTCGGACAGTCGAGGCTTTCTTT
-	-	TRBV7-2	TRBJ1-1	CASSFVPGCAFF	TGTGCCAGCAGCTTCGTCCCAGGGTGTGCTTTCTTT
few	-	TRBV9	TRBJ1-1	CASSVGGVWAEAFF	TGTGCCAGCAGCGTAGGCGGAGTCTGGGCTGAAGCTTTCTTT
few	-	TRBV28	TRBJ2-5	CASSHSQETQYF	TGTGCCAGCAGCCATTCACAAGAGACCCAGTACTTC
few	-	TRBV6-5	TRBJ2-2	CASSYFSGVSGELFF	TGTGCCAGCAGCTACTTCTCAGGAGTTAGCGGGGAGCTGTTTTTT
-	TRBD2	TRBV4-2	TRBJ2-1	CASSQDTGLAGLYNEQFF	TGTGCCAGCAGCCAAGATACGGGGCTAGCGGGGCTTTACAATGAGCAGTTCTTC
many	-	TRBV7-9	TRBJ1-4	CASSLSPRATNEKLFF	TGTGCCAGCAGCCTCTCCCCCCGTGCAACTAATGAAAAACTGTTTTTT
-	TRBD2	TRBV12-3/TRBV12-4	TRBJ2-3	CASSRSGGAGDTQYF	TGTGCCAGCAGTCGTAGCGGGGGGGCTGGAGATACGCAGTATTTT
few	-	TRBV20-1	TRBJ2-1	CSARNRLSSYNEQFF	TGCAGTGCTAGAAATAGGCTAAGCTCCTACAATGAGCAGTTCTTC
few	-	TRBV7-9	TRBJ2-7	CASSLEGSHEQYF	TGTGCCAGCAGCTTAGAAGGCAGTCACGAGCAGTACTTC
-	-	TRBV4-3	TRBJ1-6	CASSQRGGDYNSPLHF	TGCGCCAGCAGCCAGCGGGGAGGGGATTATAATTCACCCCTCCACTTT
few	-	TRBV3-1	TRBJ1-1	CASGRRKDTEAFF	TGTGCCAGCGGACGGAGGAAGGACACTGAAGCTTTCTTT
few	TRBD2	TRBV6-5	TRBJ2-3	CASSGTSWDTQYF	TGTGCCAGCAGTGGGACTAGCTGGGATACGCAGTATTTT
-	-	TRBV4-3	TRBJ1-6	CASSQRRHGNSPLHF	TGCGCCAGCAGCCAGAGAAGACATGGCAATTCACCCCTCCACTTT
-	-	TRBV12-3/TRBV12-4	TRBJ1-2	CASSYIYGYTF	TGTGCCAGCAGTTATATATATGGCTACACCTTC
-	-	TRBV3-1	TRBJ1-1	CASSLGTGAFF	TGTGCCAGCAGCCTTGGAACGGGAGCTTTCTTT
many	TRBD1	TRBV5-1	TRBJ2-2	CASSLIQGAMDGELFF	TGCGCCAGCAGCTTGATCCAGGGGGCGATGGACGGGGAGCTGTTTTTT
-	-	TRBV12-3/TRBV12-4	TRBJ2-1	CASSGGGWSRNEQFF	TGTGCCAGCAGTGGAGGGGGTTGGAGTCGAAATGAGCAGTTCTTC
few	TRBD1	TRBV27	TRBJ2-1	CASSLSRGPNEQFF	TGTGCCAGCAGTTTATCCAGGGGGCCGAATGAGCAGTTCTTC